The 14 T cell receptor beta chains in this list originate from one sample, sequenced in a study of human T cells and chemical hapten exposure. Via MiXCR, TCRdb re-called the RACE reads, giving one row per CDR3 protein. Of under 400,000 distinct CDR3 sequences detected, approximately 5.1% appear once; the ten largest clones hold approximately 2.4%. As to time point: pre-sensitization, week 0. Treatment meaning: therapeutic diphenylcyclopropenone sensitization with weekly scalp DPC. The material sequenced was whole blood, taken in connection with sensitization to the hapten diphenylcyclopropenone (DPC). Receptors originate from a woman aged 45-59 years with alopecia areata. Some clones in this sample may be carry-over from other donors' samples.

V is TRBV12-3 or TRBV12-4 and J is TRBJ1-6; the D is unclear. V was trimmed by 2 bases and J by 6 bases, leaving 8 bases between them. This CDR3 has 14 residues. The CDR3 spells CASSLHIPNSPLHF. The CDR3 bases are TGTGCCAGCAGTTTACACATACCTAATTCACCCCTCCACTTT.

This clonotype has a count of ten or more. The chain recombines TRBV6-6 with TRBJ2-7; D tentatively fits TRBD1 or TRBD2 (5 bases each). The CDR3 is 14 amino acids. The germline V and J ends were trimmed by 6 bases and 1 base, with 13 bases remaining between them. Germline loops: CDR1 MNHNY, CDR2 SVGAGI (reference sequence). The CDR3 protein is CASSSGTASYEQYF. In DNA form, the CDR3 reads TGTGCCAGCAGCTCCGGGACCGCTTCCTACGAGCAGTACTTC.

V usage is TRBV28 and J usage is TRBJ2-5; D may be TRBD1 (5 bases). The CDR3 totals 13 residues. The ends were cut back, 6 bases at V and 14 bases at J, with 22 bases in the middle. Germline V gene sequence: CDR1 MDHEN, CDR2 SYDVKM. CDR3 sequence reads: CASSPDTQETRYF. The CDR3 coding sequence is TGTGCCAGCAGCCCGGACACACAAGAGACCCGATACTTC.

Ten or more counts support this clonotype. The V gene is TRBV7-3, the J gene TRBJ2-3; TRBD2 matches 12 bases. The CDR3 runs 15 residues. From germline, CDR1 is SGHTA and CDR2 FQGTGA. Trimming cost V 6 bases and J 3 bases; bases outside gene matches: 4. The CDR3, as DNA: TGTGCCAGCAGGCTAGCGGGGGGGCCGACAGATACGCAGTATTTT. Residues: CASRLAGGPTDTQYF.

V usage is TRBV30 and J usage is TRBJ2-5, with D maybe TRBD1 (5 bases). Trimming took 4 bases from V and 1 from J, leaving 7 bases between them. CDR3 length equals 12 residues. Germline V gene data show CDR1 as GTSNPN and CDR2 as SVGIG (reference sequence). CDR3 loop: CAWTRAQETQYF. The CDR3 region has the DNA TGTGCCTGGACCAGGGCCCAAGAGACCCAGTACTTC. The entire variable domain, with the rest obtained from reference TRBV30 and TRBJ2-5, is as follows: SQTIHQWPATLVQPVGSPLSLECTVEGTSNPNLYWYRQAAGRGLQLLFYSVGIGQISSEVPQNLSASRPQDRQFILSSKKLLLSDSGFYLCAWTRAQETQYFGPGTRLLVL.

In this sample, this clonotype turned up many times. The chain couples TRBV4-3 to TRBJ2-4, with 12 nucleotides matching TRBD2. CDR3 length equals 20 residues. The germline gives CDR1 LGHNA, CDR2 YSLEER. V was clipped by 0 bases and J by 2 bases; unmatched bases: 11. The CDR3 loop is CASSQDASGRAGITKNIQYF. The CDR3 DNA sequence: TGCGCCAGCAGCCAAGATGCTAGCGGGAGGGCGGGGATAACCAAAAACATTCAGTACTTC.

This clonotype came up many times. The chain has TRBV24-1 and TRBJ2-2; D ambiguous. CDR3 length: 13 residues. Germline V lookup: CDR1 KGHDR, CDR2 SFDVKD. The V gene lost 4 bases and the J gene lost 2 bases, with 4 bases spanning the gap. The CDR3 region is CATSDRNTGELFF. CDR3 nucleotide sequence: TGTGCCACCAGTGACAGAAACACCGGGGAGCTGTTTTTT.

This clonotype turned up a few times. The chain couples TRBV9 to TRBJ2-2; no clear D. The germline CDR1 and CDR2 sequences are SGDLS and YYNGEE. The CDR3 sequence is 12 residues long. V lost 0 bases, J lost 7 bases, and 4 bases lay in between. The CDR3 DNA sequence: TGTGCCAGCAGCGTAGATTACGGGGAGCTGTTTTTT. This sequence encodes CASSVDYGELFF.

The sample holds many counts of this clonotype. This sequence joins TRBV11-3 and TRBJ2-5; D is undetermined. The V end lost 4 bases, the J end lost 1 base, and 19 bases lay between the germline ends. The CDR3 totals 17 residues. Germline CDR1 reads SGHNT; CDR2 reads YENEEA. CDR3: CASSYLPLTYTQETQYF. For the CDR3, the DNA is TGTGCCAGCAGCTATCTCCCCCTTACATACACCCAAGAGACCCAGTACTTC.

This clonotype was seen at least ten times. The CDR3 sequence is CSGAQGNGYTF. As DNA, the CDR3 is TGCAGCGGCGCACAGGGAAATGGCTACACCTTC. V is TRBV29-1 and J is TRBJ1-2, with D perhaps TRBD1 (6 bases). The CDR3 has 11 residues. The V and J ends lost 7 bases and 6 bases respectively, with 12 bases between them. The germline V gene has CDR1 SQVTM and CDR2 ANQGSEA.

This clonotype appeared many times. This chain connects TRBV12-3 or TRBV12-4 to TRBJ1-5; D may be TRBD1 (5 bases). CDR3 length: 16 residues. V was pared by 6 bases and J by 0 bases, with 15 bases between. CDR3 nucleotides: TGTGCCAGCAGGGGGGGTCCAGGGAATAGCAATCAGCCCCAGCATTTT. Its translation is CASRGGPGNSNQPQHF.

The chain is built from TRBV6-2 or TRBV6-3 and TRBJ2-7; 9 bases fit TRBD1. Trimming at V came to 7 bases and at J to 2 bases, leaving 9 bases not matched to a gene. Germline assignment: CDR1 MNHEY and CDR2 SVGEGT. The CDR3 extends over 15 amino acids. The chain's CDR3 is CASNSRDRAPYEQYF. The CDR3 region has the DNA TGTGCCAGCAACTCACGGGACAGGGCGCCCTACGAGCAGTACTTC.

CDR3 loop: CASSPDRGQVSGNTIYF. CDR3 DNA sequence: TGTGCCAGCAGTCCCGACAGGGGGCAGGTTTCTGGAAACACCATATATTTT. The gene calls are TRBV12-3 or TRBV12-4 and TRBJ1-3; the match to TRBD1 covers 10 bases. The CDR3 spans 17 residues. V gave up 5 bases and J gave up 1 base; unmatched junction bases: 8.

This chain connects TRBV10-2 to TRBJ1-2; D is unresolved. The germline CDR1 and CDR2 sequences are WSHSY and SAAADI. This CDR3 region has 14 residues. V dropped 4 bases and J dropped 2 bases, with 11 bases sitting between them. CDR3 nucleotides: TGCGCCAGCAGTGCGGAGGAGTTGAACTATGGCTACACCTTC. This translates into CASSAEELNYGYTF.